Each of the 11 T cell receptor beta chains below was sequenced from the same sample in a study of shared clonotypes between healthy human individuals. Method: immunoSEQ multiplex PCR; TCRdb's copy keeps in-frame clones and lacks some. The table has approximately 530,000 clones, 90% to 96% seen once; the top ten hold about 0.054%. Sequences were obtained from naive CD4+ T cells sorted from blood. Regarding subset: CD45RA+ positively selected. The receptors originated from a woman younger than 45 in good health.

About this clone itself: This CDR3 is also generated by other DNA sequences in the sample. J is TRBJ2-3 and V is TRBV9; D uncertain. The CDR3 extends over 12 amino acids. CDR1 is SGDLS, CDR2 YYNGEE, per germline. V was shortened by 0 bases and J by 3 bases, with 2 bases between the two germline ends. CDR3 residues: CASSVGTDTQYF. As DNA, the CDR3 is TGTGCCAGCAGCGTAGGAACAGATACGCAGTATTTT.

The table lists this clone with a count of one. The chain carries TRBV9 and TRBJ1-1, with unresolved D. Between the trimmed V and J ends, which lost 0 bases and 5 bases, there was a span of 11 bases. There are 14 residues in the CDR3. The V gene's germline CDR1 is SGDLS and CDR2 YYNGEE. CDR3 coding DNA: TGTGCCAGCAGCGTAGATGACGGGGTTACTGAAGCTTTCTTT. This encodes CASSVDDGVTEAFF.

V gene TRBV29-1 combines with J gene TRBJ2-2; D is ambiguous. The germline V and J ends were trimmed by 3 bases and 5 bases, with 10 bases remaining between them. The CDR3 runs to 13 residues. CDR1 and CDR2 from the germline V gene are SQVTM and ANQGSEA. DNA of the CDR3: TGCAGCGTTGATTCTTGGGTAACCGGGGAGCTGTTTTTT. Its protein product is CSVDSWVTGELFF.

The chain has TRBV5-4 and TRBJ2-7; a possible D gene is TRBD1 (6 bases). The germline V gene has CDR1 SGHNT and CDR2 YYREEE (reference sequence). The length of the CDR3 is 13 residues. The V and J ends lost 2 bases and 2 bases respectively, with 8 bases between them. CDR3 nucleotides: TGTGCCAGCAGCTTCTCAGGGGCCTACGAGCAGTACTTC. Its translation: CASSFSGAYEQYF.

This chain links TRBV7-6 with TRBJ1-4; D is unresolved. Germline V gene data show CDR1 as SGHVS and CDR2 as FNYEAQ. There are 13 residues in the CDR3. V dropped 3 bases and J dropped 8 bases, with 10 bases sitting between them. For the CDR3, the DNA is TGTGCCAGCAGCTTTGCCAGCGGCGAAAAACTGTTTTTT. Translation gives CASSFASGEKLFF.

This clone appeared once. The chain has TRBV28 and TRBJ1-2, with 7 bases identical to TRBD1. With 10 bases clipped from V and 5 bases from J, the junction kept 10 bases outside the gene matches. CDR1 and CDR2 from the germline V gene are MDHEN and SYDVKM. The CDR3 spans 13 residues. The DNA for the CDR3 is TGTGCCATCTTGACAGGGTATCGGTATGGCTACACCTTC. Protein: CAILTGYRYGYTF.

V gene TRBV10-3 combines with J gene TRBJ2-2; no reliable D call. The germline V gene encodes CDR1 ENHRY and CDR2 SYGVKD. Trimming left V 7 bases short and J 0 bases short, with 15 bases between. The length of the CDR3 is 16 residues. CDR3 in amino acids: CAITPSQAANTGELFF. The CDR3 DNA reads TGTGCCATCACTCCTAGTCAGGCGGCGAACACCGGGGAGCTGTTTTTT.

Here the CDR3 DNA reads TGTGCCAGCAGCGATGGTAGCGGGAGCCCAGATACGCAGTATTTT. It encodes CASSDGSGSPDTQYF. This chain uses TRBV7-9 with TRBJ2-3; 9 bases map to TRBD2. This CDR3 has 15 amino acids. From germline, CDR1 is SEHNR and CDR2 FQNEAQ (reference sequence). Unmatched junction bases numbered 7, after V lost 5 bases and J lost 4 bases.

CDR3 nucleotide sequence: TGTGCCAGCACGCGCAGATTTAGGACGGACGATAGCTACACCTTC. Translated, it gives CASTRRFRTDDSYTF. The gene calls are TRBV2 and TRBJ1-2, with D unresolved. CDR3 length: 15 amino acids. V lost 7 bases, J lost 9 bases, and 24 bases lay in between. Germline assignment: CDR1 SNHLY and CDR2 FYNNEI.

V usage is TRBV19 and J usage is TRBJ2-5; D is unclear. The CDR3 contains 11 residues. Trimming removed 6 bases from V and 5 bases from J, with 7 bases in between. The V gene's germline CDR1 is LNHDA and CDR2 SQIVND (reference sequence). The CDR3 DNA is TGTGCCAGTAGACGCTTTGAGACCCAGTACTTC. Translation gives CASRRFETQYF.

The chain recombines TRBV6-5 with TRBJ2-3; 8 bases align to TRBD1. Germline V gives CDR1 MNHEY, CDR2 SVGAGI. The CDR3 has 11 amino acids. J gave up 14 bases and V 5 bases, and 6 bases lay outside the gene matches. CDR3 region: CASSDRTGLYF. DNA for the CDR3: TGTGCCAGCAGTGACAGGACAGGGCTGTATTTT.